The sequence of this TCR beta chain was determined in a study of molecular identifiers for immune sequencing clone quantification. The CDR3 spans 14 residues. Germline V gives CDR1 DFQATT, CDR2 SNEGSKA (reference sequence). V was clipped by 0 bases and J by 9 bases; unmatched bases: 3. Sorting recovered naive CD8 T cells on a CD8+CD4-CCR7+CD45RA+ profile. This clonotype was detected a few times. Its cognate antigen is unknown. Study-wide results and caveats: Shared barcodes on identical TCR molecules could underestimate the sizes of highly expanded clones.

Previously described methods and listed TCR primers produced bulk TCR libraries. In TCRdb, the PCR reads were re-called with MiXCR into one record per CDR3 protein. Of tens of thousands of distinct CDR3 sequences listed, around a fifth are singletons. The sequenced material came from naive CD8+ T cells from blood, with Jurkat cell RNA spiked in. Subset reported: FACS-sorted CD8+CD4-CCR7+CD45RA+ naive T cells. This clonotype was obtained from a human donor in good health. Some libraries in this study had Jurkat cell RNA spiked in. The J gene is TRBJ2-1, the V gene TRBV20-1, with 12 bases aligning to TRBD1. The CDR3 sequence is CSAREGQGATEQFF. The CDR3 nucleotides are TGCAGTGCTAGAGAGGGACAGGGGGCGACTGAGCAGTTCTTC.